This passage covers 12 T cell receptor beta chains from one sample sequenced in a study of blood T cell repertoires in COVID-19. TCRdb's copy holds only in-frame clones and misses some; the assay was immunoSEQ multiplex PCR. The top ten clones hold roughly 0.83% of a sample with some 70,000 clones, 70% to 85% of them seen once. Sequenced material: peripheral blood. These receptors were collected from a woman aged 70-85 years with acute or convalescent COVID-19.

This clone was detected only once. In nucleotides, the CDR3 is TGTGCCAGCTCGCCGGACAGGGGAGGAGAGACCCAGTACTTC. It is translated as CASSPDRGGETQYF. The chain has TRBV18 and TRBJ2-5; 9 positions agree with TRBD1. Germline loops: CDR1 KGHSH, CDR2 LQKENI. Trimming at V came to 6 bases and at J to 4 bases, leaving 6 bases not matched to a gene. This CDR3 comprises 14 residues.

The chain uses TRBV5-6 and TRBJ2-2; the D is unclear. This CDR3 is 16 amino acids long. CDR1 and CDR2 from the germline V gene are SGHDT and YYEEEE. Trimming removed 0 bases at V and 4 bases at J, with 13 bases between. Here the CDR3 DNA reads TGTGCCAGCAGCTTGGTAGGCCAGGCTTTCACCGGGGAGCTGTTTTTT. Amino acid sequence: CASSLVGQAFTGELFF.

The chain employs TRBV11-2 and TRBJ2-2; D might be TRBD2 (5 bases). In germline, CDR1 is SGHAT, CDR2 FQNNGV. Trimming cost V 5 bases and J 5 bases, with 18 bases left between them. The CDR3 consists of 16 residues. CDR3 coding DNA: TGTGCCAGCAGCCCTACGATCCCAACGGGGACCGGGGAGCTGTTTTTT. Protein sequence: CASSPTIPTGTGELFF.

This clone was seen a few times. The V and J genes are TRBV6-4 and TRBJ1-2; D remains ambiguous. V shed 6 bases and J shed 0 bases, with 8 bases lying between them. CDR1 and CDR2 (germline): MRHNA, SNTAGT. CDR3 length: 13 residues. The CDR3 nucleotides read TGTGCCAGCAGCAAGGGAGCTAACTATGGCTACACCTTC. It yields the protein CASSKGANYGYTF.

CDR3: CASSLEPGLETQYF. The CDR3 DNA reads TGTGCCAGCAGCTTAGAGCCGGGACTGGAGACCCAGTACTTC. This chain uses TRBV11-2 with TRBJ2-5; TRBD2 is a possible D gene (6 bases). V lost 0 bases, J lost 5 bases, and 10 bases lay in between. CDR1 and CDR2 from the germline V gene are SGHAT and FQNNGV. This CDR3 is 14 amino acids long.

V is TRBV7-2 and J is TRBJ1-6; TRBD1 might be the D (6 bases). Germline V gene sequence: CDR1 SGHTA, CDR2 FQGNSA. V was pared by 5 bases and J by 6 bases, with 14 bases between. The CDR3 length is 15 residues. In DNA form, the CDR3 reads TGTGCCAGCAGCACCAGGACAGTTTCTAATTCACCCCTCCACTTT. Amino acids: CASSTRTVSNSPLHF.

The chain couples TRBV19 to TRBJ1-4, with TRBD1 matching over 8 bases. Trimming cost V 1 base and J 3 bases; bases outside gene matches: 19. The CDR3 spans 21 residues. From germline, CDR1 is LNHDA and CDR2 SQIVND (reference sequence). The CDR3 coding sequence is TGTGCCAGTAGTATAGGCCTCTGGCAGGGGGCGCGAGGGCAGGCTAATGAAAAACTGTTTTTT. Amino acids: CASSIGLWQGARGQANEKLFF. Full variable domain (missing parts from reference TRBV19 and TRBJ1-4): DGGITQSPKYLFRKEGQNVTLSCEQNLNHDAMYWYRQDPGQGLRLIYYSQIVNDFQKGDIAEGYSVSREKKESFPLTVTSAQKNPTAFYLCASSIGLWQGARGQANEKLFFGSGTQLSVL.

This clone was seen only once. The chain links TRBV3-1 (or the pseudogene TRBV3-2) to TRBJ2-1; TRBD2 matches 9 bases. V shed 4 bases and J 9 bases; nucleotides not matched to a gene: 22. The CDR3 spans 19 residues. CDR1 and CDR2 from the germline V gene are LGHDT and YNNKEL (reference sequence). CDR3 amino acids: CASSPASGIGLYNPPEQFF. The CDR3 DNA is TGTGCCAGCAGCCCGGCTAGCGGGATTGGGCTGTATAACCCCCCTGAGCAGTTCTTC.

The rearrangement joins TRBV19 to TRBJ1-3, with D uncertain. The CDR3 totals 15 residues. Germline V CDR1 and CDR2: LNHDA, SQIVND (reference sequence). Trimming stripped 3 bases from V and 2 bases from J, with 11 bases between. The CDR3 DNA reads as TGTGCCAGTAGTATTCGGACGGGGACTGGAAACACCATATATTTT. Its translation: CASSIRTGTGNTIYF.

V and J are TRBV5-6 and TRBJ2-7, with TRBD1 matching 8 bases. The CDR3 extends over 15 amino acids. Per germline, CDR1 SGHDT and CDR2 YYEEEE. V lost 4 bases to trimming and J lost 3 bases; unmatched junction nucleotides: 9. CDR3 region: CASSLGPGGLYEQYF. CDR3 DNA sequence: TGTGCCAGCAGCCTGGGGCCAGGGGGCCTCTACGAGCAGTACTTC.

J is TRBJ1-6 and V is TRBV28; weak D call: TRBD1 (5 bases). V was shortened by 7 bases and J by 13 bases, with 14 bases between the two germline ends. The germline V gene has CDR1 MDHEN and CDR2 SYDVKM. CDR3 length equals 12 residues. The CDR3 reads CASNSREPPLHF. CDR3 nucleotides: TGTGCCAGCAACTCCAGGGAACCCCCCCTCCACTTT. Based on the CDR3 plus reference TRBV28 and TRBJ1-6, the full variable domain is DVKVTQSSRYLVKRTGEKVFLECVQDMDHENMFWYRQDPGLGLRLIYFSYDVKMKEKGDIPEGYSVSREKKERFSLILESASTNQTSMYLCASNSREPPLHFGNGTRLTVT.

This CDR3 is CASSSVDKRGARVETQYF. The CDR3 DNA reads as TGTGCCAGCAGCTCTGTTGACAAGCGGGGGGCTCGGGTGGAGACCCAGTACTTC. The rearrangement joins TRBV3-1 (or the pseudogene TRBV3-2) to TRBJ2-5, with 9 nucleotides matching TRBD2. The CDR3 runs 18 residues. Per germline, CDR1 LGHDT and CDR2 YNNKEL (reference sequence). V trimming: 5 bases; J trimming: 5 bases; junction bases outside the gene matches: 18.